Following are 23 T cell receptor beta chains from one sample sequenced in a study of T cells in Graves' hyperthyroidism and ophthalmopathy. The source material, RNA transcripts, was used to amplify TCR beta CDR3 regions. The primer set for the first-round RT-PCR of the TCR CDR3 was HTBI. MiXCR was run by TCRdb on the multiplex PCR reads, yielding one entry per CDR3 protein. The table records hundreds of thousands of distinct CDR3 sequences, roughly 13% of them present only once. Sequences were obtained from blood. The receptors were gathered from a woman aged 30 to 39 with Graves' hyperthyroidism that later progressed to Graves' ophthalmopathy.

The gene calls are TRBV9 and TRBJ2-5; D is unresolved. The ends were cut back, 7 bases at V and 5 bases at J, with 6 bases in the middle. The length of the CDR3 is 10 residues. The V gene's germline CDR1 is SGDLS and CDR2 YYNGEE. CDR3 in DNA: TGTGCCAGCGCTGGCGAGACCCAGTACTTC. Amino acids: CASAGETQYF.

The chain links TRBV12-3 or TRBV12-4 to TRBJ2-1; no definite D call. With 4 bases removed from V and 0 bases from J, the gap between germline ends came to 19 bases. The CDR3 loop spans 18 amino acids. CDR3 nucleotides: TGTGCCAGCAGTTCCACCCCAAACCCCTGGGCCTCCTACAATGAGCAGTTCTTC. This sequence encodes CASSSTPNPWASYNEQFF.

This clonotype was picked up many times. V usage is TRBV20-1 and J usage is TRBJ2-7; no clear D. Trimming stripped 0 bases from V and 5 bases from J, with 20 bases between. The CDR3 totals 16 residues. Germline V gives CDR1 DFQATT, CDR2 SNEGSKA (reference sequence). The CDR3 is CSAREGLGIMVHEQYF. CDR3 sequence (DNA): TGCAGTGCTAGAGAAGGGCTGGGGATAATGGTGCACGAGCAGTACTTC.

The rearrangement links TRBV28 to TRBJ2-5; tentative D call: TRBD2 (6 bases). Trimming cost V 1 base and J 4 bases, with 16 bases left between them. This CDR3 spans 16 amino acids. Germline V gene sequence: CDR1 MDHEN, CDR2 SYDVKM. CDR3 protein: CASSLFQDPEGETQYF. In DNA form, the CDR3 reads TGTGCCAGCAGTTTATTCCAGGACCCGGAGGGAGAGACCCAGTACTTC.

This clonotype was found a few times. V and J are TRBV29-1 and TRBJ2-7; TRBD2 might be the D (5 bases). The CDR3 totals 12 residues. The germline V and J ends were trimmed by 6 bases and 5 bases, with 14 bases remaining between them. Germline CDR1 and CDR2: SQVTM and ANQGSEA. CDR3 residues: CSVHGVSNEQYF. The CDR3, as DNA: TGCAGCGTGCACGGGGTTTCGAACGAGCAGTACTTC.

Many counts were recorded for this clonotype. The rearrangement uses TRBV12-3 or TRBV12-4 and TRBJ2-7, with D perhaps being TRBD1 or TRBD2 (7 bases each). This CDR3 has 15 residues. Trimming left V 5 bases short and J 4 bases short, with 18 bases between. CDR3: CASSLQGSGTYEQYF. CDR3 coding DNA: TGTGCCAGCAGTCTACAGGGGAGCGGGACTTACGAGCAGTACTTC.

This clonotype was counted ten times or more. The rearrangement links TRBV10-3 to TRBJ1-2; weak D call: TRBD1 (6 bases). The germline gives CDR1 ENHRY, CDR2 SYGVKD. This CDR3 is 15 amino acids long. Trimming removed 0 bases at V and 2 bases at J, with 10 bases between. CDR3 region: CAISESLDSNYGYTF. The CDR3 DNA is TGTGCCATCAGTGAGTCGCTGGACAGCAACTATGGCTACACCTTC.

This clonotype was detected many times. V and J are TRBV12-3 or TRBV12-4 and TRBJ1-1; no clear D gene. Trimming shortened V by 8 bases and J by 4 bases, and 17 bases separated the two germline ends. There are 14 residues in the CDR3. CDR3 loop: CASGLRALGTEAFF. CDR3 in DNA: TGTGCCAGCGGCCTGAGGGCGTTGGGCACTGAAGCTTTCTTT.

The CDR3 DNA is TGTGCCAGCAGTTACTCGCACAACTCCTACGAGCAGTACTTC. Its translation: CASSYSHNSYEQYF. The chain has TRBV6-2 or TRBV6-3 and TRBJ2-7, with unresolved D. The CDR3 is 14 residues long. The germline V and J ends were trimmed by 0 bases and 0 bases, with 6 bases remaining between them. Looked up from germline, CDR1 is MNHEY and CDR2 is SVGEGT.

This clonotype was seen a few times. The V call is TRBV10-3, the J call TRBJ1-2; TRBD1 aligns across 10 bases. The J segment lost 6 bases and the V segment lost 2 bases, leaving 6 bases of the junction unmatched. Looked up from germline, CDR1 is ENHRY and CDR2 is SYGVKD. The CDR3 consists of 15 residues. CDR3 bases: TGTGCCATCAGTGAGCCGGACAGGGGGAGAGATGGCTACACCTTC. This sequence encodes CAISEPDRGRDGYTF.

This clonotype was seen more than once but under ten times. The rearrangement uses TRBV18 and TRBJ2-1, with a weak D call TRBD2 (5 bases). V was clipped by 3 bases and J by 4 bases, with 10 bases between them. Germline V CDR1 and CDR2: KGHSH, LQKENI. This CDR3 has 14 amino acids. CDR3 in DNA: TGTGCCAGCTCACCGGAAAGCGGTTACAATGAGCAGTTCTTC. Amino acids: CASSPESGYNEQFF.

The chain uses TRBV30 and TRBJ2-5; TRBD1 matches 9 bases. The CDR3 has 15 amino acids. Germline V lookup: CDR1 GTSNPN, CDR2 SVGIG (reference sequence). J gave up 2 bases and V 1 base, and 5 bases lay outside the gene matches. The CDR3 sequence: CAWSGQGQGQETQYF. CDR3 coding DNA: TGTGCCTGGAGTGGCCAAGGACAGGGGCAAGAGACCCAGTACTTC.

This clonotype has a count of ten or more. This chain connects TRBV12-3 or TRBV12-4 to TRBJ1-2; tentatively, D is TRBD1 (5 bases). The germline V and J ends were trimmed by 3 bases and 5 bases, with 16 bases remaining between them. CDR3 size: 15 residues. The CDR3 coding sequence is TGTGCCAGCAGTTTTCCCCTGGGGCATTCTTATGGCTACACCTTC. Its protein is CASSFPLGHSYGYTF.

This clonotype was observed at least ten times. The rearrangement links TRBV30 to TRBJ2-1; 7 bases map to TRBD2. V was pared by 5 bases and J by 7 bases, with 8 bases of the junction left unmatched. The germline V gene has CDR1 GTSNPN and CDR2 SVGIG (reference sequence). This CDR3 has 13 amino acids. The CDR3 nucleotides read TGTGCCTGGGGGGGACTACGGGTGAATGAGCAGTTCTTC. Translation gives CAWGGLRVNEQFF.

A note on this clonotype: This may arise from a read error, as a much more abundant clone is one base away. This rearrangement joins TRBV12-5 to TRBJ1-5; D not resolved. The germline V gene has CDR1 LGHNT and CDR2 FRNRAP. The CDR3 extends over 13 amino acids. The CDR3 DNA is TGTGCTAGTGGCTCCGATAGCAGTCAGCCCCAGCATTTT. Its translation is CASGSDSSQPQHF.

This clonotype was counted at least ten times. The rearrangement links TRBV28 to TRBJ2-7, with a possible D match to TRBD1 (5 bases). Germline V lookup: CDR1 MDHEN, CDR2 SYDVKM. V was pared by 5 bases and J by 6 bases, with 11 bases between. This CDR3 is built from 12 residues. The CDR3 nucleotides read TGTGCCAGCAGTCCGGACAAAGGCGAGCAGTACTTC. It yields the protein CASSPDKGEQYF. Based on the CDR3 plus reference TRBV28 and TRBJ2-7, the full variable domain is DVKVTQSSRYLVKRTGEKVFLECVQDMDHENMFWYRQDPGLGLRLIYFSYDVKMKEKGDIPEGYSVSREKKERFSLILESASTNQTSMYLCASSPDKGEQYFGPGTRLTVT.

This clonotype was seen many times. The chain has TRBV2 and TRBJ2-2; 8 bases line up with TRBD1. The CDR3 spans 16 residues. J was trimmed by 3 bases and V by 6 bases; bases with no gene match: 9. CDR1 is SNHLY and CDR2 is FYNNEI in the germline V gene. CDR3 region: CASSVRQGSDTGELFF. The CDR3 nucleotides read TGTGCCAGCAGCGTGAGACAGGGGAGCGACACCGGGGAGCTGTTTTTT.

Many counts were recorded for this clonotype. The CDR3 spells CASSSFRSTDTQYF. CDR3 sequence (DNA): TGTGCCAGCAGTTCCTTTAGAAGCACAGATACGCAGTATTTT. The chain is built from TRBV2 and TRBJ2-3, with unresolved D. V lost 5 bases and J lost 0, with 9 bases in between. CDR3 length: 14 amino acids. Per germline, CDR1 SNHLY and CDR2 FYNNEI.

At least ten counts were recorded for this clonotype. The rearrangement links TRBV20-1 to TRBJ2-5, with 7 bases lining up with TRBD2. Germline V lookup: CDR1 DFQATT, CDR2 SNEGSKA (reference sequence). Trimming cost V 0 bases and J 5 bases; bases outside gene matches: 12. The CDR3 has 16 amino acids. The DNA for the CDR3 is TGCAGTGCTAGAGATCGGCTAGCGGCCTGGGGGGAGACCCAGTACTTC. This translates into CSARDRLAAWGETQYF.

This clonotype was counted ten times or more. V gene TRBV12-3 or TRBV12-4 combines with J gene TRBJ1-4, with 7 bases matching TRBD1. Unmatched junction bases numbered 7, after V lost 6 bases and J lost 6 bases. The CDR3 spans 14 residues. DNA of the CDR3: TGTGCCAGCAGCTATGGACAGGCGGATGAAAAACTGTTTTTT. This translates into CASSYGQADEKLFF.

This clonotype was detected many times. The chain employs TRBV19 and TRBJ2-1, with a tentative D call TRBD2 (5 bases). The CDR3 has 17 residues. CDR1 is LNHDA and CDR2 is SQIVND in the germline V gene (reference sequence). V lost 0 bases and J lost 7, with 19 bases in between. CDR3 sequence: CASSIELPGPRDNEQFF. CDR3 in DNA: TGTGCCAGTAGTATAGAGCTCCCCGGACCTCGGGATAATGAGCAGTTCTTC.

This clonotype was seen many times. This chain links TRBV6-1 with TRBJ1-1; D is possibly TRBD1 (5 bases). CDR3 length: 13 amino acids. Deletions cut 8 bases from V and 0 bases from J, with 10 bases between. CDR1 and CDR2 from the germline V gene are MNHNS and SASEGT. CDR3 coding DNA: TGTGCCAGCTGCAGGGATGTGAACACTGAAGCTTTCTTT. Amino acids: CASCRDVNTEAFF.

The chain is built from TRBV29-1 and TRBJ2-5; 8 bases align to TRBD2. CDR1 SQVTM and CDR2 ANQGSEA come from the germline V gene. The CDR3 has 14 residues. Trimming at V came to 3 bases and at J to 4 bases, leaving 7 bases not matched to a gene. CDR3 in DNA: TGCAGCGTTGATGGGAGCGGGAGTCCAGAGACCCAGTACTTC. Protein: CSVDGSGSPETQYF.